The 31 T cell receptor beta chains reported below all come from one sample, sequenced in a study of shared clonotypes between healthy human individuals. The repertoire was sequenced with immunoSEQ multiplex PCR; TCRdb's copy has only in-frame clones and lacks some. The sample includes 800,000 to 1,200,000 clones, about four fifths seen only once; the top ten take about 0.52%. The specimen sequenced was memory CD4+ T cells from PBMCs. Subset: CD45RA-negative fraction. Receptor source: a young man in good health. Some clones in this sample may be carry-over from other donors' samples.

V and J are TRBV28 and TRBJ1-2, with 8 bases aligning to TRBD1. After removal of 2 bases from V and 6 bases from J, the junction contained 11 bases not matched to a gene. This CDR3 is built from 16 residues. CDR1 and CDR2 (germline): MDHEN, SYDVKM. The CDR3 is CASSLPMTGVEDGYTF. CDR3 in DNA: TGTGCCAGCAGTTTACCCATGACAGGGGTTGAAGATGGCTACACCTTC.

V gene TRBV5-1 combines with J gene TRBJ1-2, with a tentative D call TRBD1 (6 bases). Germline V gene sequence: CDR1 SGHRS, CDR2 YFSETQ. The CDR3 is 14 residues long. Trimming stripped 1 base from V and 7 bases from J, with 14 bases between. CDR3 nucleotide sequence: TGCGCCAGCAGCTTGCAGGGGCCGCAATCTGGCTACACCTTC. Translated: CASSLQGPQSGYTF.

The V gene is TRBV5-1, the J gene TRBJ1-1; D is unclear. The germline V gene encodes CDR1 SGHRS and CDR2 YFSETQ. The CDR3 is made up of 14 amino acids. The ends were cut back, 4 bases at V and 1 base at J, with 11 bases in the middle. The CDR3 DNA follows: TGCGCCAGCAGCGCCAGGACCCAGAACACTGAAGCTTTCTTT. As protein: CASSARTQNTEAFF. Variable domain in full (rest from reference TRBV5-1 and TRBJ1-1): KAGVTQTPRYLIKTRGQQVTLSCSPISGHRSVSWYQQTPGQGLQFLFEYFSETQRNKGNFPGRFSGRQFSNSRSEMNVSTLELGDSALYLCASSARTQNTEAFFGQGTRLTVV.

This rearrangement joins TRBV28 to TRBJ2-3; TRBD2 aligns across 11 bases. The CDR3 has 15 amino acids. Trimming removed 6 bases from V and 4 bases from J; junction bases left unmatched: 6. The germline V gene encodes CDR1 MDHEN and CDR2 SYDVKM. Here the CDR3 reads CASSSTSGSPDTQYF. The CDR3 coding sequence is TGTGCCAGCAGCTCCACTAGCGGGAGCCCAGATACGCAGTATTTT.

V gene TRBV27 combines with J gene TRBJ1-2; 8 positions match TRBD1. The CDR3 is made up of 17 amino acids. The germline V gene encodes CDR1 MNHEY and CDR2 SMNVEV (reference sequence). With 5 bases clipped from V and 8 bases from J, the junction kept 19 bases outside the gene matches. CDR3 residues: CASSPYTHPMDRDGYTF. The CDR3 nucleotides read TGTGCCAGCAGTCCCTACACCCACCCTATGGACAGGGACGGCTACACCTTC.

The chain couples TRBV7-2 to TRBJ2-2; 8 positions agree with TRBD2. V trimming: 0 bases; J trimming: 1 base; junction bases outside the gene matches: 4. Germline-derived CDR1 and CDR2 are SGHTA and FQGNSA. The CDR3 runs to 17 residues. CDR3 sequence reads: CASSLAIAGRNTGELFF. CDR3 nucleotides: TGTGCCAGCAGCTTAGCAATAGCGGGGAGGAACACCGGGGAGCTGTTTTTT.

This chain uses TRBV6-1 with TRBJ2-1; 13 bases are shared with TRBD2. The CDR3 contains 13 residues. Trimming at V came to 5 bases and at J to 13 bases, leaving 5 bases not matched to a gene. Germline V lookup: CDR1 MNHNS, CDR2 SASEGT. CDR3 loop: CASSTSGRAGQFF. The CDR3 DNA follows: TGTGCCAGCAGTACTAGCGGGAGGGCCGGTCAGTTCTTC.

V is TRBV7-3 and J is TRBJ2-7; 7 bases align to TRBD2. CDR1 and CDR2 from the germline V gene are SGHTA and FQGTGA. The length of the CDR3 is 15 residues. Unmatched junction bases numbered 9, after V lost 4 bases and J lost 3 bases. The CDR3 region is CASSSNSGSRYEQYF. Here the CDR3 DNA reads TGTGCCAGCAGCTCAAATAGCGGGTCGCGCTACGAGCAGTACTTC.

This sequence joins TRBV28 and TRBJ2-3, with 8 nucleotides matching TRBD2. This CDR3 comprises 13 residues. Germline V gene lookup returns CDR1 MDHEN and CDR2 SYDVKM. With V trimmed by 4 bases and J by 4 bases, 1 base remained unmatched. The CDR3 reads CASSSGRADTQYF. In DNA, the CDR3 is TGTGCCAGCAGTTCCGGGAGGGCAGATACGCAGTATTTT. Drawing the rest from reference TRBV28 and TRBJ2-3, the complete variable domain is DVKVTQSSRYLVKRTGEKVFLECVQDMDHENMFWYRQDPGLGLRLIYFSYDVKMKEKGDIPEGYSVSREKKERFSLILESASTNQTSMYLCASSSGRADTQYFGPGTRLTVL.

This rearrangement joins TRBV27 to TRBJ1-3; maybe TRBD1 (5 bases). The germline V gene has CDR1 MNHEY and CDR2 SMNVEV (reference sequence). This CDR3 region has 13 residues. The germline V and J ends were trimmed by 3 bases and 7 bases, with 10 bases remaining between them. The CDR3 DNA reads as TGTGCCAGCAGTTTTCAGGGTTCGAACACCATATATTTT. Protein sequence: CASSFQGSNTIYF.

The chain uses TRBV18 and TRBJ1-1; TRBD1 might be the D (6 bases). Germline CDR1 and CDR2: KGHSH and LQKENI. The CDR3 has 15 amino acids. V was trimmed by 5 bases and J by 1 base, leaving 14 bases between them. The CDR3 is CASSSGQHQNTEAFF. The DNA for the CDR3 is TGTGCCAGCTCATCAGGACAGCACCAGAACACTGAAGCTTTCTTT.

For the CDR3, the DNA is TGTGCCAGCAGCGTAGAGGGACAGGGACTCACTGAAGCTTTCTTT. Protein: CASSVEGQGLTEAFF. The gene calls are TRBV9 and TRBJ1-1; 9 bases match TRBD1. The CDR3 runs 15 residues. The germline V gene has CDR1 SGDLS and CDR2 YYNGEE. V lost 0 bases to trimming and J lost 4 bases; unmatched junction nucleotides: 4.

V is TRBV9 and J is TRBJ2-3; TRBD1 might be the D (5 bases). V gave up 3 bases and J gave up 9 bases, with 14 bases separating them. The germline V gene encodes CDR1 SGDLS and CDR2 YYNGEE. CDR3 size: 13 residues. CDR3 protein: CASSGGQGATQYF. CDR3 DNA: TGTGCCAGCAGCGGGGGTCAAGGGGCCACGCAGTATTTT.

The CDR3 nucleotides read TGTGCCACCAGCACCCTGGTTCAGGCCTACAATGAGCAGTTCTTC. This codes for CATSTLVQAYNEQFF. The rearrangement links TRBV15 to TRBJ2-1; D is unresolved. Trimming pared 4 bases from V and 2 bases from J, leaving 12 bases between. Germline V lookup: CDR1 LNHNV, CDR2 YYDKDF (reference sequence). This CDR3 spans 15 amino acids.

The V gene is TRBV19, the J gene TRBJ1-2; no firm D call. V was trimmed by 1 base and J by 4 bases, leaving 13 bases between them. The CDR3 runs to 15 residues. The germline CDR1 and CDR2 sequences are LNHDA and SQIVND (reference sequence). The DNA of the CDR3 is TGTGCCAGTAGTATAGCAACAGCGCCTGGCTATGGCTACACCTTC. It is translated as CASSIATAPGYGYTF.

The rearrangement links TRBV5-4 to TRBJ1-1, with D possibly TRBD1 on 5 matching bases. Germline assignment: CDR1 SGHNT and CDR2 YYREEE (reference sequence). The CDR3 totals 11 residues. V was clipped by 4 bases and J by 11 bases, with 12 bases between them. CDR3 nucleotides: TGTGCCAGCAGCGAAGGGGATAGGGCTTTCTTT. It translates to CASSEGDRAFF. Complete variable domain (other parts from reference TRBV5-4 and TRBJ1-1): ETGVTQSPTHLIKTRGQQVTLRCSSQSGHNTVSWYQQALGQGPQFIFQYYREEENGRGNFPPRFSGLQFPNYSSELNVNALELDDSALYLCASSEGDRAFFGQGTRLTVV.

The chain carries TRBV7-9 and TRBJ2-2, with TRBD1 identical over 9 bases. Germline-derived CDR1 and CDR2 are SEHNR and FQNEAQ (reference sequence). After removal of 6 bases from V and 4 bases from J, the junction contained 12 bases not matched to a gene. The CDR3 contains 17 residues. For the CDR3, the DNA is TGTGCCAGCAGACCCCACGGACAGGGGCACGCCACCGGGGAGCTGTTTTTT. Its protein is CASRPHGQGHATGELFF.

The chain uses TRBV18 and TRBJ2-3; 13 bases are shared with TRBD2. The germline gives CDR1 KGHSH, CDR2 LQKENI. V lost 2 bases, J lost 5 bases, and 7 bases stayed unmatched. The CDR3 has 17 amino acids. CDR3 sequence reads: CASSPSWTSGSGDTQYF. Written as DNA, the CDR3 is TGTGCCAGCTCACCATCTTGGACTAGCGGGAGTGGAGATACGCAGTATTTT.

The chain is built from TRBV20-1 and TRBJ1-2; D remains ambiguous. CDR1 DFQATT and CDR2 SNEGSKA come from the germline V gene (reference sequence). V lost 3 bases to trimming and J lost 5 bases, with 7 bases between them. The CDR3 is 11 residues long. The CDR3 spells CSASIRYGYTF. For the CDR3, the DNA is TGCAGTGCTAGTATACGTTATGGCTACACCTTC.

The rearrangement uses TRBV7-8 and TRBJ2-5, with no clear D. Deletions cut 8 bases from V and 5 bases from J, with 18 bases between. Germline-derived CDR1 and CDR2 are SGHVS and FQNEAQ. CDR3 size: 14 residues. Here the CDR3 reads CASGSAPMRETQYF. In DNA, the CDR3 is TGTGCCAGCGGCTCAGCCCCCATGCGCGAGACCCAGTACTTC.

The chain employs TRBV6-6 and TRBJ1-5; unclear D gene. Germline CDR1 is MNHNY and CDR2 is SVGAGI (reference sequence). The CDR3 length is 13 residues. Trimming left V 6 bases short and J 2 bases short, with 8 bases between. CDR3 amino acids: CASSSGGNQPQHF. The CDR3 region has the DNA TGTGCCAGCAGCTCCGGAGGCAATCAGCCCCAGCATTTT.

V usage is TRBV10-3 and J usage is TRBJ1-1; a weak D match, TRBD1 (6 bases). The germline V gene has CDR1 ENHRY and CDR2 SYGVKD. Trimming left V 4 bases short and J 6 bases short, with 27 bases between. CDR3 size: 18 residues. The chain's CDR3 is CAISATGPPGAQNAEAFF. The CDR3, as DNA: TGTGCCATCAGTGCTACAGGGCCCCCCGGGGCGCAAAATGCTGAAGCTTTCTTT.

This chain connects TRBV4-1 to TRBJ2-5; D is ambiguous. The CDR3 extends over 16 amino acids. Germline V lookup: CDR1 MGHRA, CDR2 YSYEKL. The V end was cut by 1 base, the J end by 4 bases, with 16 bases between. CDR3 protein: CASSQGETSWGETQYF. The CDR3 region has the DNA TGCGCCAGCAGCCAAGGGGAAACCTCCTGGGGAGAGACCCAGTACTTC.

The chain uses TRBV6-1 and TRBJ2-3; 13 bases fit TRBD2. The CDR3 is 18 residues long. Looked up from germline, CDR1 is MNHNS and CDR2 is SASEGT. After removal of 0 bases from V and 0 bases from J, the junction contained 3 bases not matched to a gene. CDR3 in DNA: TGTGCCAGCAGTGAAGCGCGACTAGCGGGAGGAAGCACAGATACGCAGTATTTT. Its protein product is CASSEARLAGGSTDTQYF.

About this clone itself: An end of the junction differs from the germline gene, which may be a read error. J is TRBJ2-2 and V is TRBV7-9; D not certain. Germline lookup yields CDR1 SEHNR and CDR2 FQNEAQ (reference sequence). The CDR3 extends over 16 amino acids. The CDR3 loop reads CAGSLGAYSNTGELFF. For the CDR3, the DNA is TGTGCCGGCAGCTTAGGAGCCTACTCGAACACCGGGGAGCTGTTTTTT.

The chain links TRBV6-5 to TRBJ2-7; D ambiguous. This CDR3 spans 13 amino acids. The V end lost 5 bases, the J end lost 4 bases, and 12 bases lay between the germline ends. Germline-derived CDR1 and CDR2 are MNHEY and SVGAGI. The CDR3, as DNA: TGTGCCAGCAGTCTCTCCGACGGTTACGAGCAGTACTTC. Translation: CASSLSDGYEQYF.

CDR3: CSVGNTLTEAFF. The DNA of the CDR3 is TGCAGCGTTGGGAACACGCTCACTGAAGCTTTCTTT. This rearrangement joins TRBV29-1 to TRBJ1-1; the D is unclear. Germline-derived CDR1 and CDR2 are SQVTM and ANQGSEA. Trimming pared 4 bases from V and 4 bases from J, leaving 10 bases between. The CDR3 runs to 12 residues.

The V call is TRBV5-3, the J call TRBJ2-3; no reliable D call. TRBV5-3 has ORF status, its function being uncertain. Trimming took 1 base from V and 1 from J, leaving 13 bases between them. The CDR3 sequence is 16 residues long. The CDR3 loop is CARSLSSVGCTDTQYF. The CDR3 DNA follows: TGTGCCAGAAGCTTGTCCTCGGTTGGGTGCACAGATACGCAGTATTTT.

This clone was found a few times. This chain connects TRBV7-9 to TRBJ2-2; 11 nucleotides match TRBD2. The J segment lost 3 bases and the V segment lost 5 bases, leaving 5 bases of the junction unmatched. The CDR3 extends over 16 amino acids. The germline gives CDR1 SEHNR, CDR2 FQNEAQ (reference sequence). The CDR3 DNA reads TGTGCCAGCAGCGACCTAGCGGGAGGCGACACCGGGGAGCTGTTTTTT. Its protein is CASSDLAGGDTGELFF.

This clone has only a few counts. The gene calls are TRBV7-9 and TRBJ1-3, with no clear D. The CDR3 length is 15 residues. Germline V lookup: CDR1 SEHNR, CDR2 FQNEAQ (reference sequence). V lost 0 bases and J lost 0, with 6 bases in between. For the CDR3, the DNA is TGTGCCAGCAGCTTAGCATTCAACTCTGGAAACACCATATATTTT. Amino acid sequence: CASSLAFNSGNTIYF. Supplemented by reference TRBV7-9 and TRBJ1-3, the full variable domain reads DTGVSQNPRHKITKRGQNVTFRCDPISEHNRLYWYRQTLGQGPEFLTYFQNEAQLEKSRLLSDRFSAERPKGSFSTLEIQRTEQGDSAMYLCASSLAFNSGNTIYFGEGSWLTVV.

The CDR3 DNA reads TGTGCCAGCACCCGACTAGCGGGAGAGGCCGGGGAGCTGTTTTTT. It codes for CASTRLAGEAGELFF. The genes are TRBV9 and TRBJ2-2; TRBD2 agrees at 12 bases. CDR3 length equals 15 residues. The germline V gene has CDR1 SGDLS and CDR2 YYNGEE. V was clipped by 6 bases and J by 6 bases; unmatched bases: 6.